Shown below are 10 T cell receptor beta chains from a single sample sequenced in a study of blood T cells in healthy people across ages. With a J-beta primer mix and a sample-barcoded 5' primer, a second PCR ran roughly 6 to 11 cycles. MiXCR was run by TCRdb on the 5' RACE reads, yielding one entry per CDR3 protein. This table has over a million distinct CDR3 sequences, roughly 64% appearing once. Sequenced sample: blood. Receptor source: a man between 18 and 35 years old in good health.

This clonotype has a handful of counts. V and J are TRBV15 and TRBJ2-1; D gene uncertain. The CDR3 runs 12 residues. The germline gives CDR1 LNHNV, CDR2 YYDKDF (reference sequence). Trimming left V 10 bases short and J 3 bases short, with 10 bases between. This CDR3 reads CAIGQLYNEQFF. CDR3 sequence (DNA): TGTGCCATCGGCCAACTCTACAATGAGCAGTTCTTC.

The genes are TRBV12-3 or TRBV12-4 and TRBJ2-5; D ambiguous. This CDR3 is 13 amino acids long. Trimming shortened V by 7 bases and J by 1 base, and 10 bases separated the two germline ends. The CDR3 here is CASTVRIQETQYF. For the CDR3, the DNA is TGTGCCAGCACTGTGAGGATCCAAGAGACCCAGTACTTC.

The genes are TRBV5-1 and TRBJ1-1, with D maybe TRBD1 (5 bases). V lost 4 bases and J 1 base, leaving 17 bases between the germline ends. Germline values: CDR1 SGHRS, CDR2 YFSETQ. The CDR3 consists of 16 residues. CDR3 DNA sequence: TGCGCCAGCAGCAGTAAGGGCGGGACTTCGAACACTGAAGCTTTCTTT. Its protein product is CASSSKGGTSNTEAFF.

This rearrangement joins TRBV21-1 to TRBJ2-7; the table's TRBD2 call for D was not verified on the DNA. TRBV21-1 is termed a pseudogene. CDR3 size: 14 residues. The CDR3 sequence is CASSKEAVPYEQYF. The CDR3 nucleotides are TGTGCCAGCAGCAAAGAGGCCGTCCCCTACGAGCAGTACTTC.

The V and J genes are TRBV20-1 and TRBJ1-2; D might be TRBD1 (6 bases). This CDR3 contains 14 residues. V was shortened by 4 bases and J by 6 bases, with 18 bases between the two germline ends. Germline-derived CDR1 and CDR2 are DFQATT and SNEGSKA (reference sequence). CDR3 in DNA: TGCAGTGCTACTCCCCCGGGACACCTCCATGGCTACACCTTC. This encodes CSATPPGHLHGYTF.

The V call is TRBV5-6, the J call TRBJ1-6, with D unclear. From germline, CDR1 is SGHDT and CDR2 YYEEEE. V shed 0 bases and J shed 10 bases, with 14 bases lying between them. This CDR3 contains 15 residues. The CDR3 loop is CASSLAEDQLSPLHF. The CDR3 DNA reads TGTGCCAGCAGCTTGGCGGAGGACCAACTCTCACCCCTCCACTTT.

The rearrangement links TRBV20-1 to TRBJ1-2; D not certain. V was shortened by 0 bases and J by 2 bases, with 13 bases between the two germline ends. This CDR3 contains 15 residues. Germline-derived CDR1 and CDR2 are DFQATT and SNEGSKA (reference sequence). Here the CDR3 reads CSAREPMDPNYGYTF. As DNA, the CDR3 is TGCAGTGCTAGAGAACCGATGGACCCCAACTATGGCTACACCTTC.

The rearrangement joins TRBV4-3 to TRBJ2-7, with D unclear. The CDR3 has 16 amino acids. Germline CDR1 and CDR2: LGHNA and YSLEER. V dropped 0 bases and J dropped 3 bases, with 15 bases sitting between them. The CDR3 is CASSQDRREGFYEQYF. The CDR3 coding sequence is TGCGCCAGCAGCCAAGATCGTAGGGAAGGCTTCTACGAGCAGTACTTC.

The chain employs TRBV10-3 and TRBJ1-2; a weak D match, TRBD1 (5 bases). Per the germline V gene, CDR1 is ENHRY and CDR2 is SYGVKD. Trimming took off 5 bases at V and 6 bases at J, with 16 bases between the two ends. The CDR3 length is 14 residues. The CDR3 here is CAISTAGPGNGYTF. The CDR3 DNA reads TGTGCCATCAGTACCGCAGGGCCTGGTAATGGCTACACCTTC.

The table lists this clonotype with a few counts. The V and J genes are TRBV27 and TRBJ1-6; D gene uncertain. The CDR3 spans 17 residues. The ends were cut back, 1 base at V and 0 bases at J, with 10 bases in the middle. CDR1 and CDR2 (germline): MNHEY, SMNVEV (reference sequence). CDR3 DNA sequence: TGTGCCAGCAGTTTATTGGTGCGGAGCTCCTATAATTCACCCCTCCACTTT. This gives the protein CASSLLVRSSYNSPLHF.